A selection of T cell receptor beta chains follows, all from one sample in a study of CD8+ T cells in alopecia areata. Method: immunoSEQ multiplex PCR; TCRdb's copy keeps in-frame clones and lacks some. The table records some 120,000 clones, approximately 60% of them present only once. This specimen consisted of CD4+ T cells sorted from blood, obtained at week 4, from a patient treated with tofacitinib. The receptors come from a human donor with alopecia areata. The CDR3 runs from the conserved cysteine through the conserved F or W. The D gene is left open where the match is weak. A clone size is listed for some rows: how often the clone was seen (once, few, many), or a class if it is expanded.

.,TRBJ2-5,.,TRBV28,CASSLGLQSETQYF,TGTGCCAGCAGTTTAGGACTGCAATCGGAGACCCAGTACTTC
.,TRBJ1-2,TRBD1,TRBV29-1,CSVGGSDRVYGYTF,TGCAGCGTGGGGGGTTCGGACAGGGTATATGGCTACACCTTC
few,TRBJ2-2,.,TRBV29-1,CSVEDHRGAGSGELFF,TGCAGCGTTGAAGATCATAGGGGGGCCGGTTCCGGGGAGCTGTTTTTT
.,TRBJ2-2,.,TRBV2,CATQENGELFF,TGTGCCACACAAGAAAACGGGGAGCTGTTTTTT
.,TRBJ2-7,.,TRBV7-9,CASSPRGIDEQYF,TGTGCCAGCAGCCCACGGGGTATCGACGAGCAGTACTTC
.,TRBJ2-3,.,TRBV29-1,CSVVIQGRDTQYF,TGCAGCGTAGTAATTCAGGGGCGCGATACGCAGTATTTT
.,TRBJ2-3,.,TRBV5-1,CASSPGLSGDTQYF,TGCGCCAGCAGCCCGGGACTTAGCGGCGATACGCAGTATTTT
.,TRBJ1-5,TRBD1,TRBV15,CATSSGGQGRGQPQHF,TGTGCCACCAGCAGCGGCGGACAGGGCCGGGGCCAGCCCCAGCATTTT
.,TRBJ2-7,TRBD1,TRBV5-1,CASGWTGEYVEQYF,TGCGCCAGCGGATGGACAGGTGAATATGTGGAGCAGTACTTC
medium-sized,TRBJ2-2,.,TRBV7-9,CASSPGGGTGELFF,TGTGCCAGCAGCCCTGGAGGAGGGACCGGGGAGCTGTTTTTT
few,TRBJ2-6,TRBD1,TRBV6-4,CASSAGTALSGANVLTF,TGTGCCAGCAGTGCCGGGACAGCCCTCTCTGGGGCCAACGTCCTGACTTTC
.,TRBJ2-3,TRBD2,TRBV7-2,CASSFWGGPTDTQYF,TGTGCCAGCAGCTTTTGGGGAGGGCCCACAGATACGCAGTATTTT
.,TRBJ2-5,.,TRBV29-1,CSVDWQLETQYF,TGCAGCGTTGATTGGCAGTTGGAGACCCAGTACTTC
few,TRBJ2-3,.,TRBV5-5,CASSFDGTRTDTQYF,TGTGCCAGCAGCTTCGACGGGACCCGCACAGATACGCAGTATTTT
.,TRBJ1-2,.,TRBV7-3,CASSLYGQDHGYTF,TGTGCCAGCAGCTTATACGGTCAGGATCATGGCTACACCTTC
.,TRBJ1-2,.,TRBV18,CASSPGADNYGYTF,TGTGCCAGCTCACCGGGGGCAGATAACTATGGCTACACCTTC
.,TRBJ2-2,.,TRBV30,CAWSYRGNGELFF,TGTGCCTGGAGTTACCGGGGGAACGGGGAGCTGTTTTTT
.,TRBJ1-2,TRBD1,TRBV2,CASSEDGGTVYGYTF,TGTGCCAGCAGTGAAGACGGCGGGACAGTTTATGGCTACACCTTC
.,TRBJ2-3,.,TRBV7-2,CASSRDTSGTDTQYF,TGTGCCAGCAGCCGGGACACCTCTGGCACAGATACGCAGTATTTT
.,TRBJ1-5,.,TRBV19,CASSIVILEGPQHF,TGTGCCAGTAGTATAGTCATCCTTGAGGGGCCCCAGCATTTT
once,TRBJ1-1,TRBD1,TRBV4-1,CASSQDTPDRGQRTEAFF,TGCGCCAGCAGCCAAGATACTCCGGACAGGGGGCAAAGGACTGAAGCTTTCTTT
few,TRBJ1-5,.,TRBV7-9,CASGTGSLQPQHF,TGTGCCAGCGGAACAGGGAGTCTACAGCCCCAGCATTTT
.,TRBJ1-2,TRBD1,TRBV5-1,CASSRTGDYGYTF,TGCGCCAGCAGCCGGACAGGGGACTATGGCTACACCTTC
.,TRBJ2-5,.,TRBV9,CASSGGPKETQYF,TGTGCCAGCAGCGGAGGACCGAAAGAGACCCAGTACTTC
.,TRBJ1-6,.,TRBV6-5,CASSYSGAVNSPLHF,TGTGCCAGCAGTTACTCTGGGGCCGTAAATTCACCCCTCCACTTT
.,TRBJ2-4,.,TRBV4-3,CASSQEGGAKNIQYF,TGCGCCAGCAGCCAAGAAGGGGGGGCCAAAAACATTCAGTACTTC
.,TRBJ2-6,.,TRBV27,CASSLEPRFSGANVLTF,TGTGCCAGCAGTCTGGAACCTCGTTTCTCTGGGGCCAACGTCCTGACTTTC
few,TRBJ2-3,.,TRBV30,CAWSVGSRGTQYF,TGTGCCTGGAGTGTGGGTAGTAGGGGGACGCAGTATTTT
.,TRBJ2-1,.,TRBV6-1,CASKDPGHNEQFF,TGTGCCAGCAAGGACCCCGGACACAATGAGCAGTTCTTC
few,TRBJ1-2,.,TRBV29-1,CSVMEDGYTF,TGCAGCGTGATGGAGGATGGCTACACCTTC
.,TRBJ2-7,TRBD2,TRBV25-1,CASSETSGPYEQYF,TGTGCCAGCAGTGAGACTAGCGGCCCCTACGAGCAGTACTTC
.,TRBJ1-1,.,TRBV29-1,CSVTQGQNTEAFF,TGCAGCGTTACACAGGGTCAGAACACTGAAGCTTTCTTT
few,TRBJ2-5,TRBD2,TRBV5-4,CASSQDLAGGRYQETQYF,TGTGCCAGCAGCCAAGACCTAGCGGGGGGCCGGTACCAAGAGACCCAGTACTTC
.,TRBJ1-5,.,TRBV7-6,CASSLVDDSNQPQHF,TGTGCCAGCAGCTTAGTTGATGATAGCAATCAGCCCCAGCATTTT
few,TRBJ2-2,TRBD1,TRBV30,CAWAGTGSTGELFF,TGTGCCTGGGCCGGGACAGGGAGCACCGGGGAGCTGTTTTTT
few,TRBJ2-4,.,TRBV15,CATSSLRGNIQYF,TGTGCCACCAGCAGCCTGCGGGGAAACATTCAGTACTTC